This paragraph reports one TCR beta chain. What it binds is unknown. The authors produced TCR alpha and TCR beta cDNA libraries with sample barcodes and UMIs by 5'RACE using constant-segment primers. TCRdb analysed the 5' RACE reads with MiXCR anew, one entry per CDR3 protein. The sample shows some 410,000 distinct CDR3 sequences, roughly a quarter of them seen only once. This record comes from a study of T-cell memory formation after mild COVID-19. In the study overall: Clusters were largely donor specific. The study's findings and limits: Some SARS-CoV-2-responding clones were already detected in memory before infection. CD4+ contracting clones were mainly CM and EM; CD8+ ones, EMRA.

The CDR3 consists of 15 residues. The germline CDR1 and CDR2 sequences are SEHNR and FQNEAQ (reference sequence). Trimming cost V 8 bases and J 4 bases, with 18 bases left between them. The sequenced sample consisted of PBMCs or a T cell subset sorted from them (not recorded which). This chain links TRBV7-9 with TRBJ2-1; a weak D match, TRBD1 (6 bases). This clonotype originated in an adult woman who had mild COVID-19 (a few samples of this study predate the infection). Cell type and time point are not known. The CDR3 spells CASGTTGSGYNEQFF. In nucleotides, the CDR3 is TGTGCCAGCGGAACTACAGGGAGTGGATACAATGAGCAGTTCTTC.